Listed here is a single TCR beta chain. This sample stems from a study of T cell responses to AZD1222 COVID-19 vaccine. Assay: immunoSEQ multiplex PCR; the TCRdb copy retains only in-frame clones and omits some. The top ten hold about 1.6% of the sample, which has 80,000 or so clones, 87% seen once. With 6 bases clipped from V and 6 bases from J, the junction kept 13 bases outside the gene matches. CDR3 size: 15 residues. CDR1 MGHDK and CDR2 SYGVNS come from the germline V gene. The chain recombines TRBV25-1 with TRBJ1-2; 7 bases align to TRBD1. Here the sequenced sample was peripheral blood, taken on day 0 of AZD1222 vaccination. The receptor was derived from an adult in good health. This CDR3 reads CASSLGTVRGDGYTF. The CDR3 DNA reads as TGTGCCAGCAGCTTAGGGACAGTGCGTGGGGATGGCTACACCTTC.